This paragraph covers one T cell receptor (beta chain) sequence. As originally analysed: Counts of nucleated cells, estimated from reference gene primer amplification, were obtained. Only in-frame clones appear in the TCRdb table, and some are missing; sequencing was by immunoSEQ multiplex PCR. V and J calls and clone size are as listed in that table; D and trimming were resolved from the DNA. The sample carries about 170,000 clones, approximately 86% recorded once. This record comes from a study of blood T cell repertoires in COVID-19. Whole-study context: Researchers got acute and convalescent COVID-19 samples from the United States, Italy and Spain. The analysed material was cDNA or gDNA that came from T cells, B-cell-depleted T cells, or PBMCs.

The source of this sequence is a woman of 80 years or more with active or convalescent COVID-19. The sample was peripheral blood.

CDR3 bases: TGCGCCAGCAGCTTGCCCCAGGGCTTCGGGACCGGGGAGCTGTTTTTT. It encodes CASSLPQGFGTGELFF. The V gene is TRBV5-1, the J gene TRBJ2-2; possible D gene TRBD1, 5 bases. The V gene's germline CDR1 is SGHRS and CDR2 YFSETQ. The CDR3 length is 16 residues. V lost 1 base, J lost 5 bases, and 15 bases lay in between.